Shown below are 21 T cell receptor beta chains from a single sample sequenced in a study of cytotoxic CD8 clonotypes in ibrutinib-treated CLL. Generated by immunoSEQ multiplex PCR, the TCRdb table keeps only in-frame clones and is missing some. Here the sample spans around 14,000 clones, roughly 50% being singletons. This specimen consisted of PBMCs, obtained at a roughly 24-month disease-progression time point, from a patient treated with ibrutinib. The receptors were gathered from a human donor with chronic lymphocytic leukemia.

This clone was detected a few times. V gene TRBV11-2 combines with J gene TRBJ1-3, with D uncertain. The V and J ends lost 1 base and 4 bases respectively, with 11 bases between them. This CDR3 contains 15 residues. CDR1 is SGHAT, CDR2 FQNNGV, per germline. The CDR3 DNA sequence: TGTGCCAGCAGCTTAGGCGGTGGTGTGGGAAACACCATATATTTT. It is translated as CASSLGGGVGNTIYF.

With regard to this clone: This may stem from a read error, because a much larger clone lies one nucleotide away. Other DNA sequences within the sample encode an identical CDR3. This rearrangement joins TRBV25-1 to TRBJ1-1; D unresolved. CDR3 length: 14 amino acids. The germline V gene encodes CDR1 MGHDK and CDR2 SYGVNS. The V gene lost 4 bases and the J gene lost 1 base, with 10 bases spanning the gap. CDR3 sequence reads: CASSAPTANTEAFF. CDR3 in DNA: TGTGCCAGCAGTGCGCCAACAGCGAACACTGAAGCTTTCTTT.

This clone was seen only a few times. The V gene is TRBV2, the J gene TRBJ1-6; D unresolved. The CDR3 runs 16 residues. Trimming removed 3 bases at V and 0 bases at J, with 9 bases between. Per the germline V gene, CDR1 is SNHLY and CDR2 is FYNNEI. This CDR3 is CASSESGSSYNSPLHF. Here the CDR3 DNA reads TGTGCCAGCAGTGAGTCAGGTAGCTCCTATAATTCACCCCTCCACTTT.

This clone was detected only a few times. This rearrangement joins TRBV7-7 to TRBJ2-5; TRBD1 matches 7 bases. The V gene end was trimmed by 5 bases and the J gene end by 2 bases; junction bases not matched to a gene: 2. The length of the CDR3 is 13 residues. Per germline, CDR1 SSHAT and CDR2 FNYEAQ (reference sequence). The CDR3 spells CASSPDRQETQYF. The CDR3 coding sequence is TGTGCCAGCAGCCCGGACAGGCAAGAGACCCAGTACTTC.

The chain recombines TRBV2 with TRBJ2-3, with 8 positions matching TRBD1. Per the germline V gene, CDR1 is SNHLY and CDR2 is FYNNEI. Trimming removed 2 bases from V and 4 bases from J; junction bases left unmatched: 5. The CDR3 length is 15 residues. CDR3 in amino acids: CASSEPGGIADTQYF. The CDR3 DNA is TGTGCCAGCAGTGAACCAGGGGGCATAGCAGATACGCAGTATTTT.

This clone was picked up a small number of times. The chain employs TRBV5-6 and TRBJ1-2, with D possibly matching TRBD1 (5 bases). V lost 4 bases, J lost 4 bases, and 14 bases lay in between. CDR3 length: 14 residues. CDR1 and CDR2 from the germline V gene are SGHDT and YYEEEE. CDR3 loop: CASSGAGTAYGYTF. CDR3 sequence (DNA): TGTGCCAGCAGCGGGGCCGGGACGGCCTATGGCTACACCTTC.

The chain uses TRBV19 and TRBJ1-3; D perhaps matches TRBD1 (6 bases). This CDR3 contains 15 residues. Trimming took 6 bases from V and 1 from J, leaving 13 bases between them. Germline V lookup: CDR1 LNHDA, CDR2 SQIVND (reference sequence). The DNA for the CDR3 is TGTGCCAGTAGCCGTTGGACAGTTTCTGGAAACACCATATATTTT. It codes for CASSRWTVSGNTIYF.

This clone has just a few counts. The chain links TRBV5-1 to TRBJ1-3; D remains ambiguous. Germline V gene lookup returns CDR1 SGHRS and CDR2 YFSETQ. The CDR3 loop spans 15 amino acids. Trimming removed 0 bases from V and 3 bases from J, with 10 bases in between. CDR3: CASSLVTDFGNTIYF. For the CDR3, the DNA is TGCGCCAGCAGCTTGGTTACAGACTTTGGAAACACCATATATTTT.

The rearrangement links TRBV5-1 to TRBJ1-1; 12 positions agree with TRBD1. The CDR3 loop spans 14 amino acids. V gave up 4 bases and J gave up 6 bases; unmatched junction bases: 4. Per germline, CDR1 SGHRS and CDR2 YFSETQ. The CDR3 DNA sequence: TGCGCCAGCAGCCCGGGACAGGGGGCAGCTGAAGCTTTCTTT. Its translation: CASSPGQGAAEAFF. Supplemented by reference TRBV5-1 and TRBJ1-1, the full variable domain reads KAGVTQTPRYLIKTRGQQVTLSCSPISGHRSVSWYQQTPGQGLQFLFEYFSETQRNKGNFPGRFSGRQFSNSRSEMNVSTLELGDSALYLCASSPGQGAAEAFFGQGTRLTVV.

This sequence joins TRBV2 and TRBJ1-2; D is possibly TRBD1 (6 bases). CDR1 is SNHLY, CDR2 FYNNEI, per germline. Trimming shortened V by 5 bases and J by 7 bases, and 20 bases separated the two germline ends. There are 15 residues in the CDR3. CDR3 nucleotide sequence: TGTGCCAGCAGTTTCCCAGGGGCAGGGACTCTTGGCTACACCTTC. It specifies CASSFPGAGTLGYTF.

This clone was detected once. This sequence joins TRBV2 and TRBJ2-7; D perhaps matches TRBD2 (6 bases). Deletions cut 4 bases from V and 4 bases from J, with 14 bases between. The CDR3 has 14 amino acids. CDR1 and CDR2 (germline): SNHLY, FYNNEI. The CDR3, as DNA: TGTGCCAGCAGTGGGGACTTTATCGGTTACGAGCAGTACTTC. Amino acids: CASSGDFIGYEQYF.

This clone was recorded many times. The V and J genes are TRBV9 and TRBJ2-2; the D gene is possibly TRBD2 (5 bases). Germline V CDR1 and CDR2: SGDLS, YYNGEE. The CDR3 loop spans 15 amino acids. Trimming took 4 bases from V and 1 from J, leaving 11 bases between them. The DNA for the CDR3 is TGTGCCAGCAGCACGAGGACTGTGAACACCGGGGAGCTGTTTTTT. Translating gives CASSTRTVNTGELFF.

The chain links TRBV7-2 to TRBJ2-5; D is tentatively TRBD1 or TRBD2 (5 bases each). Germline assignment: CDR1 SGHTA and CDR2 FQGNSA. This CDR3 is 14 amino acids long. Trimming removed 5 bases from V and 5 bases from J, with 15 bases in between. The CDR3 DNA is TGTGCCAGCAGCCGACAGCTCACTAGGGAGACCCAGTACTTC. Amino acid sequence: CASSRQLTRETQYF.

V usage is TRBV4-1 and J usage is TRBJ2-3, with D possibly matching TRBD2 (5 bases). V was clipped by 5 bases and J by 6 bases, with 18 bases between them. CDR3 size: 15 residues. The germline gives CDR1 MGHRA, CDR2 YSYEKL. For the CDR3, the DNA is TGCGCCAGCAGCGAAAACCAGTATACGGGGGATACGCAGTATTTT. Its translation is CASSENQYTGDTQYF.

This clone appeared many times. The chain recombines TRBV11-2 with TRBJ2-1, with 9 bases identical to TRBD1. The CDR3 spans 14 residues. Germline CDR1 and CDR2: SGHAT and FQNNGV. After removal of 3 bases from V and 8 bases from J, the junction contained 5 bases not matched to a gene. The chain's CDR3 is CASSFWTGEDEQFF. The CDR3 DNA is TGTGCCAGCAGCTTCTGGACAGGGGAGGATGAGCAGTTCTTC.

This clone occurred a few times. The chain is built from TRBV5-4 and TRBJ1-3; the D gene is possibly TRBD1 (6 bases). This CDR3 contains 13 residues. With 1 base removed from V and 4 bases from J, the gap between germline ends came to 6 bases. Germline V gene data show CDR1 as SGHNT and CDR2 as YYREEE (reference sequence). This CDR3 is CASSLTGGNTIYF. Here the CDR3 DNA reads TGTGCCAGCAGCTTGACAGGGGGAAACACCATATATTTT.

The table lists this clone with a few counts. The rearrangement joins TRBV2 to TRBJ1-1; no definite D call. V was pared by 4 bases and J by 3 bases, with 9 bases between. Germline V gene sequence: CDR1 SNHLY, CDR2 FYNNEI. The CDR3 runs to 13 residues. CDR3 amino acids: CASSVRSDTEAFF. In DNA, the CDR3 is TGTGCCAGCAGTGTGCGGTCAGACACTGAAGCTTTCTTT.

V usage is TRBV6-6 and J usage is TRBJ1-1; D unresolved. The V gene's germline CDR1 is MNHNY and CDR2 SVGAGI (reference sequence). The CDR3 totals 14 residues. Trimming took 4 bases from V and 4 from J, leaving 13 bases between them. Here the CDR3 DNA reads TGTGCCAGCAGTTTTCGGGTGGGGAGCACTGAAGCTTTCTTT. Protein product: CASSFRVGSTEAFF.

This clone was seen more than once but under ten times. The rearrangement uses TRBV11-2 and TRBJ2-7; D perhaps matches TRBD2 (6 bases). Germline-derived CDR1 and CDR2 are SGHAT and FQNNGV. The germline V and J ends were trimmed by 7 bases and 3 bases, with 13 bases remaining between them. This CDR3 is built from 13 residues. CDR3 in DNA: TGTGCCAGCATCGGCAGCGGGTACTACGAGCAGTACTTC. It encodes CASIGSGYYEQYF.

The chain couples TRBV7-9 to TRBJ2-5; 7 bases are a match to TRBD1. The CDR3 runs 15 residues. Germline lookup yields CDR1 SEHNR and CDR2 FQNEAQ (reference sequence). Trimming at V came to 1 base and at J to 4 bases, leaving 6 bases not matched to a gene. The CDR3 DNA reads TGTGCCAGCAGCTTAGGGGGACAGCAGAGAGAGACCCAGTACTTC. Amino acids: CASSLGGQQRETQYF.

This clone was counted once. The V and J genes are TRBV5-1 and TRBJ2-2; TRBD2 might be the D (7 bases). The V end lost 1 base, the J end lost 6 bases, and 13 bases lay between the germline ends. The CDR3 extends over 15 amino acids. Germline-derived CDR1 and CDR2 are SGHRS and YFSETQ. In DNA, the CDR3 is TGCGCCAGCAGCTTGTCCCAGGGGAGGGCCGGGGAGCTGTTTTTT. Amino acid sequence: CASSLSQGRAGELFF.